The clone carrying this TCR beta chain showed up just a few times. What it binds is unknown. The entry originates in a study of post-analysis software for immune sequencing data. Study context: Disease trajectories encompassed relapsing-remitting, secondary progressive and progressive-relapsing multiple sclerosis.

Unique molecular identifiers were built into the TCR beta cDNA libraries. T cells numbering about 0.85 to 10 million yielded 450,000 to 500,000 cDNA molecules. TCRdb analysed the PCR reads with MiXCR anew, one entry per CDR3 protein. The data hold 550,000 to 700,000 distinct CDR3 sequences, with 44% observed a single time. Whole-study results and caveats: Multiple sclerosis patients had significantly lower normalized Chao1 diversity than controls.

The sample was blood. This receptor was identified in a girl under 18 with multiple sclerosis.

The CDR3 DNA is TGTGCCAGCAGTTACGGAACGGACAGCCGGTGGGTTGGCTACACCTTC. It specifies CASSYGTDSRWVGYTF. The J gene is TRBJ1-2, the V gene TRBV6-2 or TRBV6-3, with a tentative D call TRBD1 (6 bases). V lost 2 bases, J lost 7 bases, and 20 bases lay in between. The CDR3 is made up of 16 amino acids. Germline-derived CDR1 and CDR2 are MNHEY and SVGEGT.